This T cell receptor beta chain was captured in a study of CD8 T cells in Susac syndrome. The V end lost 2 bases, the J end lost 4 bases, and 14 bases lay between the germline ends. The germline CDR1 and CDR2 sequences are ENHRY and SYGVKD. This CDR3 contains 15 residues. Sequencing of TCR beta, carried out with a high-throughput approach, was applied to CD8+ and CD4+ T cells from the blood. TEMRA cells were FACS-enriched, unlike CD8+ and CD4+ T cells, which were negatively isolated. It was with random hexamers that roughly 0.5 to 1 ug RNA was reverse transcribed. Across 54 Vbeta and 13 Jbeta, TCR beta CDR3 was amplified with immunoSEQ multiplex PCR. Via MiXCR, TCRdb re-called the immunoSEQ multiplex PCR reads, giving one row per CDR3 protein. This sample carries a few hundred thousand distinct CDR3 sequences, over 75% of them seen once, and the ten largest clones take about 0.22%.

The J gene is TRBJ1-1, the V gene TRBV10-3, with D unresolved. The sample taken for sequencing was CD8+ T cells from PBMCs. This clonotype originated in a human donor with multiple sclerosis. The CDR3 is CAISEPRGRSTEAFF. CDR3 nucleotide sequence: TGTGCCATCAGTGAGCCCCGTGGCAGGAGCACTGAAGCTTTCTTT.